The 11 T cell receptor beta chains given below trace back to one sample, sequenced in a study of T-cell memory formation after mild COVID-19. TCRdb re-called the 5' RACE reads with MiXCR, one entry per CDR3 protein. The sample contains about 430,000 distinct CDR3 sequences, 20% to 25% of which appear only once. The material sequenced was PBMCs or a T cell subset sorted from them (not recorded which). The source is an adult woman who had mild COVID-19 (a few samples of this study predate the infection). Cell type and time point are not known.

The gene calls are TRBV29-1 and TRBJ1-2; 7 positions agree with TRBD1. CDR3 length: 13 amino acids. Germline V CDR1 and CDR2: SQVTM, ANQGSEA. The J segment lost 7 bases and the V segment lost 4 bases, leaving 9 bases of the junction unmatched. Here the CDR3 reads CSVGGGGSGGYTF. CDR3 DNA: TGCAGCGTTGGAGGGGGCGGTTCTGGTGGCTACACCTTC.

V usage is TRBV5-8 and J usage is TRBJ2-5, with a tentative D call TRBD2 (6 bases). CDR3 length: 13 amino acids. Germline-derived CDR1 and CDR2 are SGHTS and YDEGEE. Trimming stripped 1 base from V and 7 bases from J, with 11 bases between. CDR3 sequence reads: CASSLWREGTQYF. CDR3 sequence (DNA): TGTGCCAGCAGCTTGTGGCGGGAAGGGACCCAGTACTTC.

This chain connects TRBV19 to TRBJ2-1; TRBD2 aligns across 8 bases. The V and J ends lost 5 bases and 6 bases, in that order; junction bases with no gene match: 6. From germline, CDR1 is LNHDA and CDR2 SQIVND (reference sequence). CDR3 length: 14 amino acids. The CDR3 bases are TGTGCCAGTAGTCGGCGGGAGGCGCGCAATGAGCAGTTCTTC. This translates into CASSRREARNEQFF.

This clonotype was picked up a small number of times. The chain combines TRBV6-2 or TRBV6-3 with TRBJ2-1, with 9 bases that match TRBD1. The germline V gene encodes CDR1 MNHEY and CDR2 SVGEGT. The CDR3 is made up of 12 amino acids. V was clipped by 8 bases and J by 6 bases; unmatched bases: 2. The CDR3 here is CASGTGPNEQFF. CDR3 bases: TGTGCCAGCGGGACAGGGCCCAATGAGCAGTTCTTC.

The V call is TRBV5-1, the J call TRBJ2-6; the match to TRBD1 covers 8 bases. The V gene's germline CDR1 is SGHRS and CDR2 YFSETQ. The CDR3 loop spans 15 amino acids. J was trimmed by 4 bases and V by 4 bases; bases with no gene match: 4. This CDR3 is CASSTTGVGANVLTF. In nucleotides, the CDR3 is TGCGCCAGCAGCACGACAGGGGTCGGGGCCAACGTCCTGACTTTC.

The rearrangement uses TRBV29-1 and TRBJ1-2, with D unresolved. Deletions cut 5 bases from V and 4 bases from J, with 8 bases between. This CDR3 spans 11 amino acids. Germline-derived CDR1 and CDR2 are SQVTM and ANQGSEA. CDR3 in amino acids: CSVWSVYGYTF. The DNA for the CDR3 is TGCAGCGTTTGGTCGGTCTATGGCTACACCTTC. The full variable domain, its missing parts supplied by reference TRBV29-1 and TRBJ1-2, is SAVISQKPSRDICQRGTSLTIQCQVDSQVTMMFWYRQQPGQSLTLIATANQGSEATYESGFVIDKFPISRPNLTFSTLTVSNMSPEDSSIYLCSVWSVYGYTFGSGTRLTVV.

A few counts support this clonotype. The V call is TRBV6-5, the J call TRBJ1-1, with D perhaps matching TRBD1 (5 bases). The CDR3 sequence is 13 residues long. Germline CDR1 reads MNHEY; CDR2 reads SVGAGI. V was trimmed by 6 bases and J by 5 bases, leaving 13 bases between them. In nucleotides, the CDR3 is TGTGCCAGCAGCCGCCCCCCAGGGACTGAAGCTTTCTTT. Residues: CASSRPPGTEAFF.

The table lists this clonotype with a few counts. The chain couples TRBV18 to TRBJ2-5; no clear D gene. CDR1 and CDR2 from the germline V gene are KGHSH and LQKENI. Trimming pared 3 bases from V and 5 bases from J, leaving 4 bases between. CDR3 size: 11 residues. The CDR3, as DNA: TGTGCCAGCTCACCGTGGGAGACCCAGTACTTC. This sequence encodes CASSPWETQYF.

The DNA of the CDR3 is TGTGCCAGCAGTTTTGAGGGTATTAGTTCCTACGAGCAGTACTTC. Its protein is CASSFEGISSYEQYF. The rearrangement links TRBV12-3 or TRBV12-4 to TRBJ2-7, with a tentative D call TRBD2 (5 bases). The CDR3 has 15 residues. The V and J ends lost 3 bases and 1 base respectively, with 13 bases between them.

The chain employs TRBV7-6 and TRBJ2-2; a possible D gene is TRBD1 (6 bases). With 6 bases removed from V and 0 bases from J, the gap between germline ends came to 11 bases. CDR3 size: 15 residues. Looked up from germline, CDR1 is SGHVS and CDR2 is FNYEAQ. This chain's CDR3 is CASSSGTSNTGELFF. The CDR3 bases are TGTGCCAGCAGTTCCGGGACATCGAACACCGGGGAGCTGTTTTTT.

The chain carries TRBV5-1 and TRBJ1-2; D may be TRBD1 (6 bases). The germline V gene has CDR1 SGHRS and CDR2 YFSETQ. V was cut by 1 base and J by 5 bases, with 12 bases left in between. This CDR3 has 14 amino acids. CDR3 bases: TGCGCCAGCAGCTTGCAAGGGGGAGAATATGGCTACACCTTC. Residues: CASSLQGGEYGYTF.